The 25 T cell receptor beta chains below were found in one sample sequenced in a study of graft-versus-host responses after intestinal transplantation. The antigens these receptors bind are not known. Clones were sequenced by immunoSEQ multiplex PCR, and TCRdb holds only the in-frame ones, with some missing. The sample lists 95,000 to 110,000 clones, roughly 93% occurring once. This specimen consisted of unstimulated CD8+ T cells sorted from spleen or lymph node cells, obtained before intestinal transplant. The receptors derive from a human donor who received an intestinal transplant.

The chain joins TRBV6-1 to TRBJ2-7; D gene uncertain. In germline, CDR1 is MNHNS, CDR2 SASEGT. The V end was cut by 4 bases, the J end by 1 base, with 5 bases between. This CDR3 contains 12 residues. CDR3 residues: CASSGGSYEQYF. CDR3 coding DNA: TGTGCCAGCAGTGGGGGATCCTACGAGCAGTACTTC.

CDR3 in amino acids: CASSPRQSNSPLHF. Written as DNA, the CDR3 is TGTGCCAGCAGCCCCCGACAATCTAATTCACCCCTCCACTTT. This sequence joins TRBV13 and TRBJ1-6; no clear D. CDR3 size: 14 residues. V was pared by 5 bases and J by 6 bases, with 11 bases between. CDR1 is PRHDT and CDR2 is FYEKMQ in the germline V gene (reference sequence).

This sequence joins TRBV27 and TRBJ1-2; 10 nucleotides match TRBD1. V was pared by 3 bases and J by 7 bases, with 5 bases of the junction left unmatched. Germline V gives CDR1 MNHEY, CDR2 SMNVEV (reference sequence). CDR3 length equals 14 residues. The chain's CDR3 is CASSLTGGIFGYTF. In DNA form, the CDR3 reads TGTGCCAGCAGTTTGACAGGGGGCATTTTTGGCTACACCTTC.

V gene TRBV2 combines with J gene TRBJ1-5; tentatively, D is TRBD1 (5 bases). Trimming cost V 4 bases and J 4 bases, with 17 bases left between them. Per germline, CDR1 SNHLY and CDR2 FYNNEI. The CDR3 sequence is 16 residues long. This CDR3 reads CASSGLSGGSNQPQHF. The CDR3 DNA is TGTGCCAGCAGTGGTTTGAGTGGGGGGTCGAATCAGCCCCAGCATTTT. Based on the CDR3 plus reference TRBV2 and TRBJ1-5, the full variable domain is EPEVTQTPSHQVTQMGQEVILRCVPISNHLYFYWYRQILGQKVEFLVSFYNNEISEKSEIFDDQFSVERPDGSNFTLKIRSTKLEDSAMYFCASSGLSGGSNQPQHFGDGTRLSIL.

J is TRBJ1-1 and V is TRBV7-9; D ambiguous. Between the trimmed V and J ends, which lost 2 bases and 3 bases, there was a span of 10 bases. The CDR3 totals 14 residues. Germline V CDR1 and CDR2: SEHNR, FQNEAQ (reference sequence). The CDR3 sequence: CASSLSTDYTEAFF. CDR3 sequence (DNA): TGTGCCAGCAGCTTATCAACGGATTACACTGAAGCTTTCTTT.

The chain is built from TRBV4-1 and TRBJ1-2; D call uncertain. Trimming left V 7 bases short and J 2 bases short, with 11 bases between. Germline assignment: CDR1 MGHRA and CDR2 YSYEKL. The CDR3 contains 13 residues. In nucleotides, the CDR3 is TGCGCCAGCAATGCAGGACCAAACTATGGCTACACCTTC. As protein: CASNAGPNYGYTF.

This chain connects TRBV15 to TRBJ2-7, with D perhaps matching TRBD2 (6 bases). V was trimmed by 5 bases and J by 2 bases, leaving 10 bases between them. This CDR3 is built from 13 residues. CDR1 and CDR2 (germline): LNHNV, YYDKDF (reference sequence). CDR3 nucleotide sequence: TGTGCCACCAGCGTTGGGACTGCCTACGAGCAGTACTTC. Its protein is CATSVGTAYEQYF.

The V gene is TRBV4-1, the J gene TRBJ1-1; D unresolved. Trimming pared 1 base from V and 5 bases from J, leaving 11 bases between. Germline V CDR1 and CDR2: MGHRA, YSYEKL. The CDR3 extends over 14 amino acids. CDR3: CASSQGTSATEAFF. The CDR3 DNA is TGCGCCAGCAGCCAAGGGACTAGCGCGACTGAAGCTTTCTTT.

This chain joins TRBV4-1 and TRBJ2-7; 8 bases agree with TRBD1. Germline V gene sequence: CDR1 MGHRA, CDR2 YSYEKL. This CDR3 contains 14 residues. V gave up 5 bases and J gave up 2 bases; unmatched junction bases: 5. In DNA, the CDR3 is TGCGCCAGCAGCTTGGACAGGGATGCCTACGAGCAGTACTTC. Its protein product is CASSLDRDAYEQYF.

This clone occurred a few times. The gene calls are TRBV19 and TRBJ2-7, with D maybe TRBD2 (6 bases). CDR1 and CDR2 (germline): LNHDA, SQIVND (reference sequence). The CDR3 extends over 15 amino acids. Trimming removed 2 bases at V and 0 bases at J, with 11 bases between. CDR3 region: CASSIWGDDSYEQYF. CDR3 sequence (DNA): TGTGCCAGTAGTATATGGGGGGACGACTCCTACGAGCAGTACTTC.

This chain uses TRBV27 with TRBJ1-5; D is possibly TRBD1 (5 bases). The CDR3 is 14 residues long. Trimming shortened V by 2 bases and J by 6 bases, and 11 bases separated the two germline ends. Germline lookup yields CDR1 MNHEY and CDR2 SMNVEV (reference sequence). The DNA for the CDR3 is TGTGCCAGCAGTTTACAGGGTTCGGGTCAGCCCCAGCATTTT. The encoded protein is CASSLQGSGQPQHF.

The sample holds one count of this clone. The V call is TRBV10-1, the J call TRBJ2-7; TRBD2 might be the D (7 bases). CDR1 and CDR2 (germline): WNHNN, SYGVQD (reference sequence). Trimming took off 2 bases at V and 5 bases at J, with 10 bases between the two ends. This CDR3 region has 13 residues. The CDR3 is CASSEGGADEQYF. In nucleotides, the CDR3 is TGCGCCAGCAGTGAGGGGGGGGCAGACGAGCAGTACTTC.

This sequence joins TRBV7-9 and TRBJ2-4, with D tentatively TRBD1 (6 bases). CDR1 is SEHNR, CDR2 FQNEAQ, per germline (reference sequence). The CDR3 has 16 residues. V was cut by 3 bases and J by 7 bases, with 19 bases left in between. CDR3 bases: TGTGCCAGCAGCTTCCCACAGGGAGCCTCAGGGAACATTCAGTACTTC. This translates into CASSFPQGASGNIQYF.

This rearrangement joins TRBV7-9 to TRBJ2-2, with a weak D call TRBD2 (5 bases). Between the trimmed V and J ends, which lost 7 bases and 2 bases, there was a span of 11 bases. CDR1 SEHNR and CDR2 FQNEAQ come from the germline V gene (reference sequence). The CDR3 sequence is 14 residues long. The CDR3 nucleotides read TGTGCCAGCACCGAAGGACTTAACACCGGGGAGCTGTTTTTT. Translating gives CASTEGLNTGELFF.

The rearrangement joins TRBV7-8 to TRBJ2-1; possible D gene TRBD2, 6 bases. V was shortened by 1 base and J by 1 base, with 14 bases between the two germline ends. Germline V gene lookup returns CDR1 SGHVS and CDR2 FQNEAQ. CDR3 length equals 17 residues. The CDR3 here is CASSLEGSGVSYNEQFF. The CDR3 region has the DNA TGTGCCAGCAGCTTAGAGGGGTCGGGGGTATCCTACAATGAGCAGTTCTTC.

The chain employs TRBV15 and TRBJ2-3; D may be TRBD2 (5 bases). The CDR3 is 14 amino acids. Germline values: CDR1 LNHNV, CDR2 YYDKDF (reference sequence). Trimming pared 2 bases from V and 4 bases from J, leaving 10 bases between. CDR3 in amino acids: CATSRRGNPDTQYF. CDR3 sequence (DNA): TGTGCCACCAGCAGACGGGGTAACCCAGATACGCAGTATTTT.

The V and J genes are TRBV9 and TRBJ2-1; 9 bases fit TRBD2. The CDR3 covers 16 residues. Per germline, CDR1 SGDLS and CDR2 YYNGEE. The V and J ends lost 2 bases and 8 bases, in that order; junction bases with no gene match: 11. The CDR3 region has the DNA TGTGCCAGCAGCGTCACTTGGGCGGGGGGGCTGCATGAGCAGTTCTTC. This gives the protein CASSVTWAGGLHEQFF.

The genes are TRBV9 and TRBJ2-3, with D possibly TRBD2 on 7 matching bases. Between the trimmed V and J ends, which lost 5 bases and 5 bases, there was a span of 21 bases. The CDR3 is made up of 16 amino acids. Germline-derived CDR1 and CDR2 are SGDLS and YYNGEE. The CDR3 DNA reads TGTGCCAGCAGTGGGGGAGGGGGGCCAGTGATAGATACGCAGTATTTT. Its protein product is CASSGGGGPVIDTQYF.

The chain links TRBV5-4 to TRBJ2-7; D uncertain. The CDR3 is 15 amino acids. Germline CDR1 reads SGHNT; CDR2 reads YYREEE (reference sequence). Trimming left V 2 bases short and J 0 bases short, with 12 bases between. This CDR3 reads CASSLPLGNSYEQYF. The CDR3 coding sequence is TGTGCCAGCAGCTTACCTCTTGGGAACTCCTACGAGCAGTACTTC. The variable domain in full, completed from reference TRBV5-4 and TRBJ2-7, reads ETGVTQSPTHLIKTRGQQVTLRCSSQSGHNTVSWYQQALGQGPQFIFQYYREEENGRGNFPPRFSGLQFPNYSSELNVNALELDDSALYLCASSLPLGNSYEQYFGPGTRLTVT.

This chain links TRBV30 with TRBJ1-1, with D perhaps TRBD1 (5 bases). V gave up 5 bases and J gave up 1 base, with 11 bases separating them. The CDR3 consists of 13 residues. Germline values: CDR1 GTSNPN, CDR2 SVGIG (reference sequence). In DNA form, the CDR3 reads TGTGCCTGGGATTCGACAGAGAACACTGAAGCTTTCTTT. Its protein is CAWDSTENTEAFF.

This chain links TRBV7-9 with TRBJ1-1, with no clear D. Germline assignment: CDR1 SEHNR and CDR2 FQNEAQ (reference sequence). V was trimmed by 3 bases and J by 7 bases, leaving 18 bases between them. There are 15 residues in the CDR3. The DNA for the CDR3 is TGTGCCAGCAGCTTTAAGGTAACACGGACTAATGAAGCTTTCTTT. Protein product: CASSFKVTRTNEAFF.

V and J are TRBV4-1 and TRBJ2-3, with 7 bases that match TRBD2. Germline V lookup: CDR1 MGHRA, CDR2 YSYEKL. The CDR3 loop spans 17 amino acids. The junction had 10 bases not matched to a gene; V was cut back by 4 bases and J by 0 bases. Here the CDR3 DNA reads TGCGCCAGCAGCCCGCGCGGGACTATAGATAGCACAGATACGCAGTATTTT. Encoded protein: CASSPRGTIDSTDTQYF.

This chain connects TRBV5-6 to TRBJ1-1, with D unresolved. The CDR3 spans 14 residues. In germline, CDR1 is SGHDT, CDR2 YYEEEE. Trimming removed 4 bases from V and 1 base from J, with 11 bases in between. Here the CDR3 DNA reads TGTGCCAGCAGCAATGGTGTGGGGAACACTGAAGCTTTCTTT. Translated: CASSNGVGNTEAFF.

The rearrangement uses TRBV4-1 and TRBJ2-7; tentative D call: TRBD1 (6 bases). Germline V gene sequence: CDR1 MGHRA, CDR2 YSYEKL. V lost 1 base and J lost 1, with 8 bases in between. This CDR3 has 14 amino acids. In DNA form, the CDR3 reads TGCGCCAGCAGCCAAGTCGGACAGTCCTACGAGCAGTACTTC. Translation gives CASSQVGQSYEQYF.

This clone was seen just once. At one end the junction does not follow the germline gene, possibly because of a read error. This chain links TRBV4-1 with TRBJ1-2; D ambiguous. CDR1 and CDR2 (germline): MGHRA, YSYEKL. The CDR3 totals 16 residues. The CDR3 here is CASSQSNLGERYGHTF. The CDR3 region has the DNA TGCGCCAGCAGCCAATCTAACCTGGGAGAGCGCTATGGCCACACCTTC.